One and the same sample provided the 17 T cell receptor beta chains below, sequenced in a study of T cells in Graves' hyperthyroidism and ophthalmopathy. Authors of the study amplified TCR beta CDR3 regions from RNA transcripts. Using the HTBI primer set, a first-round RT-PCR was run on the TCR CDR3. TCRdb analysed the multiplex PCR reads with MiXCR anew, one entry per CDR3 protein. The sample has under 350,000 distinct CDR3 sequences, 15% to 20% seen once. The sequenced material came from blood. All receptors derive from a woman aged 60-75 years with Graves' ophthalmopathy.

This clonotype was observed at least ten times. The J gene is TRBJ2-3, the V gene TRBV12-3 or TRBV12-4; D gene ambiguous. The germline V and J ends were trimmed by 5 bases and 6 bases, with 12 bases remaining between them. The CDR3 is 13 residues long. The CDR3 nucleotides read TGTGCCAGCAGTGGCCCCGGGCGGGATACGCAGTATTTT. Its protein is CASSGPGRDTQYF.

This clonotype has ten or more counts. The rearrangement joins TRBV6-2 or TRBV6-3 to TRBJ1-1; tentatively, D is TRBD1 (5 bases). Germline V gives CDR1 MNHEY, CDR2 SVGEGT. V lost 6 bases and J 0 bases, leaving 14 bases between the germline ends. The CDR3 is made up of 15 amino acids. CDR3 sequence (DNA): TGTGCCAGCAGGTACAACGGACAATTGAACACTGAAGCTTTCTTT. This sequence encodes CASRYNGQLNTEAFF.

Ten or more counts support this clonotype. The rearrangement links TRBV20-1 to TRBJ2-7; a weak D match, TRBD2 (6 bases). The germline V and J ends were trimmed by 7 bases and 3 bases, with 19 bases remaining between them. Germline V gene data show CDR1 as DFQATT and CDR2 as SNEGSKA (reference sequence). This CDR3 region has 14 residues. The CDR3 nucleotides are TGCAGTGTCAAAGACGCGGGATCTAGCTACGAGCAGTACTTC. Protein product: CSVKDAGSSYEQYF.

This clonotype was seen a few times. The rearrangement joins TRBV12-3 or TRBV12-4 to TRBJ2-2, with TRBD2 identical over 8 bases. Unmatched junction bases numbered 6, after V lost 4 bases and J lost 5 bases. The length of the CDR3 is 15 residues. This CDR3 is CASSSAGLGTGELFF. CDR3 nucleotides: TGTGCCAGCAGTTCGGCGGGACTAGGAACCGGGGAGCTGTTTTTT.

This clonotype has at least ten counts. The chain employs TRBV12-3 or TRBV12-4 and TRBJ1-6, with 8 bases aligning to TRBD1. The length of the CDR3 is 13 residues. Trimming removed 5 bases from V and 9 bases from J; junction bases left unmatched: 3. CDR3 residues: CASSRQGPSPLHF. CDR3 in DNA: TGTGCCAGCAGTAGACAGGGGCCTTCACCCCTCCACTTT.

In its sample, this clonotype was seen many times. The J gene is TRBJ1-1, the V gene TRBV7-2; tentative D call: TRBD1 (6 bases). Trimming shortened V by 8 bases and J by 1 base, and 11 bases separated the two germline ends. Looked up from germline, CDR1 is SGHTA and CDR2 is FQGNSA. This CDR3 region has 13 residues. Here the CDR3 reads CASREGGNTEAFF. DNA for the CDR3: TGTGCCAGCCGCGAGGGGGGGAACACTGAAGCTTTCTTT. Full variable domain (remainder filled in from reference TRBV7-2 and TRBJ1-1): GAGVSQSPSNKVTEKGKDVELRCDPISGHTALYWYRQSLGQGLEFLIYFQGNSAPDKSGLPSDRFSAERTGGSVSTLTIQRTQQEDSAVYLCASREGGNTEAFFGQGTRLTVV.

This clonotype was detected only a few times. The chain uses TRBV6-1 and TRBJ1-3; D uncertain. Trimming cost V 8 bases and J 2 bases, with 10 bases left between them. Germline V lookup: CDR1 MNHNS, CDR2 SASEGT. CDR3 length: 13 amino acids. The CDR3 reads CASLLRPGNTIYF. The CDR3 DNA reads as TGTGCCAGCCTCCTGCGCCCTGGAAACACCATATATTTT.

The V and J genes are TRBV20-1 and TRBJ2-7, with no clear D. The CDR3 runs 13 residues. CDR1 is DFQATT, CDR2 SNEGSKA, per germline (reference sequence). V shed 3 bases and J shed 3 bases, with 12 bases lying between them. The CDR3 nucleotides read TGCAGTGCTAGGCCCCCCCTGCTCTACGAGCAGTACTTC. It specifies CSARPPLLYEQYF.

This clonotype has a handful of counts. The CDR3 DNA reads as TGTGCCTGGAATAAACAAGGGAGTCTGGGAGTTGGCTATGGCTACACCTTC. Protein sequence: CAWNKQGSLGVGYGYTF. The rearrangement links TRBV30 to TRBJ1-2; D not certain. Trimming stripped 4 bases from V and 4 bases from J, with 25 bases between. The CDR3 extends over 17 amino acids. Germline V gene data show CDR1 as GTSNPN and CDR2 as SVGIG (reference sequence).

There are a few counts of this clonotype. The CDR3 nucleotides are TGTGCCAGCAGCCTCGGACAGGGACGCGATGGCTACACCTTC. Translating gives CASSLGQGRDGYTF. The chain uses TRBV14 and TRBJ1-2; 8 bases are shared with TRBD1. The CDR3 sequence is 14 residues long. Germline assignment: CDR1 SGHDN and CDR2 FVKESK. The ends lost 4 bases at V and 6 bases at J; junction bases unmatched: 7.

This clonotype is medium-sized. This chain joins TRBV2 and TRBJ2-7; D call uncertain. CDR1 and CDR2 (germline): SNHLY, FYNNEI. V shed 4 bases and J shed 6 bases, with 13 bases lying between them. The CDR3 length is 13 residues. The CDR3 protein is CASSGADLGEQYF. CDR3 nucleotides: TGTGCCAGCAGTGGCGCTGACCTGGGCGAGCAGTACTTC.

This clonotype was counted ten times or more. The CDR3 loop reads CASRTGVSYEQYF. The CDR3 DNA reads as TGTGCCAGCAGAACCGGGGTCTCCTACGAGCAGTACTTC. The chain has TRBV2 and TRBJ2-7; the D gene is possibly TRBD2 (5 bases). Trimming removed 6 bases at V and 0 bases at J, with 9 bases between. Germline CDR1 reads SNHLY; CDR2 reads FYNNEI. The CDR3 spans 13 residues.

There are a few counts of this clonotype. The chain recombines TRBV5-6 with TRBJ2-5; possibly TRBD2 for D (6 bases). V was shortened by 2 bases and J by 5 bases, with 13 bases between the two germline ends. The length of the CDR3 is 14 residues. Germline V gives CDR1 SGHDT, CDR2 YYEEEE. CDR3 residues: CASSLGSRGETQYF. CDR3 nucleotide sequence: TGTGCCAGCAGCTTAGGTTCCCGGGGGGAGACCCAGTACTTC.

This clonotype was counted ten times or more. The V and J genes are TRBV27 and TRBJ2-3; 8 bases align to TRBD2. Per germline, CDR1 MNHEY and CDR2 SMNVEV (reference sequence). The V segment lost 9 bases and the J segment 3 bases; nucleotides outside the gene matches: 11. The CDR3 is 15 amino acids. CDR3 residues: CASRGVAGGTDTQYF. Here the CDR3 DNA reads TGTGCCAGTCGGGGTGTCGCGGGAGGAACAGATACGCAGTATTTT.

This clonotype was detected many times. The chain couples TRBV5-1 to TRBJ2-5, with D possibly being TRBD1 (5 bases). Between the trimmed V and J ends, which lost 0 bases and 4 bases, there was a span of 7 bases. Germline CDR1 and CDR2: SGHRS and YFSETQ. CDR3 length: 13 amino acids. The CDR3 loop is CASSLGQSETQYF. CDR3 sequence (DNA): TGCGCCAGCAGCTTGGGACAGTCAGAGACCCAGTACTTC.

This clonotype came up many times. The V call is TRBV5-1, the J call TRBJ1-1, with 9 bases that match TRBD1. Trimming removed 4 bases from V and 3 bases from J; junction bases left unmatched: 10. The CDR3 covers 16 residues. Per the germline V gene, CDR1 is SGHRS and CDR2 is YFSETQ. The DNA for the CDR3 is TGCGCCAGCAGCCCACACCGGGACAGGGACCACACTGAAGCTTTCTTT. Translated: CASSPHRDRDHTEAFF. Variable domain in full (rest from reference TRBV5-1 and TRBJ1-1): KAGVTQTPRYLIKTRGQQVTLSCSPISGHRSVSWYQQTPGQGLQFLFEYFSETQRNKGNFPGRFSGRQFSNSRSEMNVSTLELGDSALYLCASSPHRDRDHTEAFFGQGTRLTVV.

This sequence joins TRBV20-1 and TRBJ2-1; 9 bases line up with TRBD2. The CDR3 runs 17 residues. CDR1 DFQATT and CDR2 SNEGSKA come from the germline V gene (reference sequence). The V segment lost 2 bases and the J segment 7 bases; nucleotides outside the gene matches: 15. CDR3 sequence: CSARPPGAGGPVNEQFF. The CDR3 DNA reads TGCAGTGCTAGACCCCCCGGGGCGGGAGGGCCGGTAAATGAGCAGTTCTTC.